This is a list of T cell receptor beta chains from one sample in a study of blood T cell repertoires in COVID-19. The table came from immunoSEQ multiplex PCR; TCRdb's copy has only in-frame clones and leaves some out. Of hundreds of thousands of clones in the sample, around 90% were seen once. Sequenced sample: peripheral blood. The receptors here all came from a man aged 55 to 70 who had recovered from COVID-19. Both conserved end residues are part of each CDR3. D genes are given only for firm matches. The size of a clone is reported for some rows only, either as once, few or many, or as a class for expanded clones.

clone_size	d_call	v_call	j_call	cdr3_aa	cdr3_nt
.	TRBD1	TRBV5-6	TRBJ2-3	CASSFYRGRADTQYF	TGTGCCAGCAGCTTTTACAGGGGGCGCGCAGATACGCAGTATTTT
.	TRBD1	TRBV27	TRBJ1-2	CASSLGAGTGTNYYGYTF	TGTGCCAGCAGTTTAGGGGCCGGGACAGGGACTAACTACTATGGCTACACCTTC
.	TRBD1	TRBV5-4	TRBJ2-2	CASSFIGGPGELFF	TGTGCCAGCAGCTTCATAGGGGGCCCCGGGGAGCTGTTTTTT
.	.	TRBV19	TRBJ1-2	CASSITGPTENYGYTF	TGTGCCAGTAGTATAACCGGTCCGACTGAAAACTATGGCTACACCTTC
once	.	TRBV29-1	TRBJ2-5	CSVVRPGETQYF	TGCAGCGTTGTTCGGCCCGGGGAGACCCAGTACTTC
.	TRBD2	TRBV15	TRBJ2-1	CATSRVRLAGSSRNEQFF	TGTGCCACCAGCAGAGTTAGGCTAGCGGGGAGTTCTAGGAATGAGCAGTTCTTC
once	.	TRBV13	TRBJ2-2	CASSLRGSTGELFF	TGTGCCAGCAGCTTAAGGGGGAGCACCGGGGAGCTGTTTTTT
.	TRBD1	TRBV19	TRBJ1-2	CASSPVTGTGGDYGYTF	TGTGCCAGTAGTCCTGTTACCGGGACAGGGGGTGACTATGGCTACACCTTC
.	TRBD1	TRBV3-1/TRBV3-2	TRBJ1-4	CASSTRQGSGEKLFF	TGTGCCAGCAGCACCCGACAGGGGAGCGGCGAAAAACTGTTTTTT
few	.	TRBV7-6	TRBJ2-2	CASSPISSGELFF	TGTGCCAGCAGCCCCATTAGTTCCGGGGAGCTGTTTTTT
.	.	TRBV6-1	TRBJ1-6	CASSESPNSPLHF	TGTGCCAGCAGTGAATCCCCAAATTCACCCCTCCACTTT
.	.	TRBV19	TRBJ1-3	CASSIIRPTGRTTGDTIYF	TGTGCCAGTAGTATTATCCGTCCTACCGGGAGGACGACCGGGGACACCATATATTTT
.	.	TRBV6-6	TRBJ2-1	CASMREMSSYNEQFF	TGTGCCAGCATGAGGGAGATGAGCTCCTACAATGAGCAGTTCTTC
.	TRBD2	TRBV7-9	TRBJ2-3	CASRDWKAGGQYF	TGTGCCAGCAGGGACTGGAAGGCGGGGGGGCAGTATTTT
.	.	TRBV30	TRBJ1-1	CAWSVGRLNTEAFF	TGTGCCTGGAGTGTGGGGCGGCTGAACACTGAAGCTTTCTTT
once	.	TRBV19	TRBJ2-7	CASSMEGYSYEQYF	TGTGCCAGTAGTATGGAGGGCTACTCCTACGAGCAGTACTTC
.	TRBD1	TRBV11-2	TRBJ2-7	CASSLVARKGQGPLMYF	TGTGCCAGCAGCTTAGTAGCCCGCAAAGGACAGGGCCCCCTTATGTACTTC
.	TRBD1	TRBV5-1	TRBJ2-5	CASSRLGGRETQYF	TGCGCCAGCAGTCGGCTAGGGGGCCGGGAGACCCAGTACTTC